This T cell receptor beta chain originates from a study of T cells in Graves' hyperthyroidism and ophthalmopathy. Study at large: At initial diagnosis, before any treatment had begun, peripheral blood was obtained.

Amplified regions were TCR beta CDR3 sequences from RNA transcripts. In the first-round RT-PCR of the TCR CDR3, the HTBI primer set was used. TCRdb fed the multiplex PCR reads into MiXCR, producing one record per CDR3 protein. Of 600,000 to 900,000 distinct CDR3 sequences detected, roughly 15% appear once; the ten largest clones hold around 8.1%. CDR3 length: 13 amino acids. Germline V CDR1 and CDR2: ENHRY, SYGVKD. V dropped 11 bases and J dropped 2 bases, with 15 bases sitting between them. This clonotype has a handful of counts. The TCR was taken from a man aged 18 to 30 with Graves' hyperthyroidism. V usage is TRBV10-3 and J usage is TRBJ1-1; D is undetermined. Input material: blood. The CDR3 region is CAVAPVVNTEAFF. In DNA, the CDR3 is TGTGCCGTCGCCCCAGTGGTAAACACTGAAGCTTTCTTT.